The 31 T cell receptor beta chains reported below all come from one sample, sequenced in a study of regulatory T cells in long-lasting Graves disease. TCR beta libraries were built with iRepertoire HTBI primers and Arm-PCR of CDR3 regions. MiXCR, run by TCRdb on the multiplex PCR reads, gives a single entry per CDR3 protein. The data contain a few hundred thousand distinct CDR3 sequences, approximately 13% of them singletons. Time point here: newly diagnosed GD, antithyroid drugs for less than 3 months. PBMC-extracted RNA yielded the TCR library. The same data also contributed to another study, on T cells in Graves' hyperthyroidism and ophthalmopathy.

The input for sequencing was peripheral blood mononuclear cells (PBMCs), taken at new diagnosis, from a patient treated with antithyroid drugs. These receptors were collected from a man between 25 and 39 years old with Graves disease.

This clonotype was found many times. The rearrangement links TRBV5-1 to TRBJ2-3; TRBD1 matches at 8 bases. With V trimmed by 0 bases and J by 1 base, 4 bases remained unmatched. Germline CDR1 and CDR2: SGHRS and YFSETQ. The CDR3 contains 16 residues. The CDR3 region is CASSLEQGARTDTQYF. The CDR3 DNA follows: TGCGCCAGCAGCTTGGAGCAGGGGGCCCGCACAGATACGCAGTATTTT.

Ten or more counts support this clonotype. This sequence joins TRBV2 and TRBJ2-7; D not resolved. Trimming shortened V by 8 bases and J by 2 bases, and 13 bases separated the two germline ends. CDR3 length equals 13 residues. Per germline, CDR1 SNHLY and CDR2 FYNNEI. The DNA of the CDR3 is TGTGCCAGCCTCGAACCACGTACCTACGAGCAGTACTTC. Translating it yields CASLEPRTYEQYF.

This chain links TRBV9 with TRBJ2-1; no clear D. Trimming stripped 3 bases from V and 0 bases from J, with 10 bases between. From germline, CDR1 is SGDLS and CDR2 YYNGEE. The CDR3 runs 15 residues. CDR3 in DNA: TGTGCCAGCAGCGCTACTACGAGCTCCTACAATGAGCAGTTCTTC. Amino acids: CASSATTSSYNEQFF. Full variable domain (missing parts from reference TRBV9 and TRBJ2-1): DSGVTQTPKHLITATGQRVTLRCSPRSGDLSVYWYQQSLDQGLQFLIQYYNGEERAKGNILERFSAQQFPDLHSELNLSSLELGDSALYFCASSATTSSYNEQFFGPGTRLTVL.

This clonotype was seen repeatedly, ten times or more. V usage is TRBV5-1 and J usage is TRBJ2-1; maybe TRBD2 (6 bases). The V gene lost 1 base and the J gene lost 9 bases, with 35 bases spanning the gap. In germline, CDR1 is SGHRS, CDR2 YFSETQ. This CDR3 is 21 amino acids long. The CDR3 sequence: CASSLPLRSENLPSAFGEQFF. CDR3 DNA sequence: TGCGCCAGCAGCTTGCCCCTACGCAGCGAAAACTTACCTAGCGCTTTTGGTGAGCAGTTCTTC.

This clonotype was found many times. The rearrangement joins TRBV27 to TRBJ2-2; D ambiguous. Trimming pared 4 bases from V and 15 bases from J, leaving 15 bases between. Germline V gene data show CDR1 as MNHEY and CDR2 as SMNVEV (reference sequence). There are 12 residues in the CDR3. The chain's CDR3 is CASSSWASRVFF. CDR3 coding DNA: TGTGCCAGCAGTTCCTGGGCCTCAAGGGTGTTTTTT.

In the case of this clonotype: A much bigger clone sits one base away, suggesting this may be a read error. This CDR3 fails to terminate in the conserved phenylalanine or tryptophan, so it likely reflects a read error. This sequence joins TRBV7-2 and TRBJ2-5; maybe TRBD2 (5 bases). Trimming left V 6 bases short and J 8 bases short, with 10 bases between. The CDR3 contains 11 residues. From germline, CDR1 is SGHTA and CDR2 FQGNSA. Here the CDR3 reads CASRSGSTQYS. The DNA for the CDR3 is TGTGCCAGCAGATCGGGGAGTACCCAGTACTCC.

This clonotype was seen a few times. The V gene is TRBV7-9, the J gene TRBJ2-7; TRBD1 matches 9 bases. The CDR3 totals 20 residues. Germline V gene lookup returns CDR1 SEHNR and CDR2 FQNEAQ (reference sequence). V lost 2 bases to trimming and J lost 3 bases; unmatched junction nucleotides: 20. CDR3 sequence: CASSLFLSGTGLSQFYEQYF. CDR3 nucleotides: TGTGCCAGCAGCTTATTCCTCTCCGGGACAGGGTTGAGTCAATTCTACGAGCAGTACTTC.

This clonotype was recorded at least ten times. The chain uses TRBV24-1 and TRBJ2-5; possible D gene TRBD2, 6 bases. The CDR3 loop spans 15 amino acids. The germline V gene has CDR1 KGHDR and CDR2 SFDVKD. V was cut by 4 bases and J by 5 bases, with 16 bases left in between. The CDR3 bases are TGTGCCACCAGTGAGGGACTGCCTAGGGATGAGACCCAGTACTTC. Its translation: CATSEGLPRDETQYF.

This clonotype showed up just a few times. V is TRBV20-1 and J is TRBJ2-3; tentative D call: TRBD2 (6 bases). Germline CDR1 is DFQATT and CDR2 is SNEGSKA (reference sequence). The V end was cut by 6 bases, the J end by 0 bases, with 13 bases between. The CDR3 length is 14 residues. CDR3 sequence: CSAPGTLSTDTQYF. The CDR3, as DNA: TGCAGTGCCCCCGGGACTCTTAGCACAGATACGCAGTATTTT.

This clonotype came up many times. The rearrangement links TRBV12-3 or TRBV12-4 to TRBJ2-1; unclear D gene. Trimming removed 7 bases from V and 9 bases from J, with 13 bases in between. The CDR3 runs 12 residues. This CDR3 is CASTGPLGEQFF. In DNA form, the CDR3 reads TGTGCCAGCACCGGACCGTTGGGTGAGCAGTTCTTC.

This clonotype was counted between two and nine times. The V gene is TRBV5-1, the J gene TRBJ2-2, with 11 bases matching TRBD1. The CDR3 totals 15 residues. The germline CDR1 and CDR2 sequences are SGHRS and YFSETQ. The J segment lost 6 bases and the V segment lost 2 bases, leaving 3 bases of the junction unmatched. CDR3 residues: CASSLGQGAPGELFF. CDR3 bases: TGCGCCAGCAGCTTAGGACAGGGGGCGCCCGGGGAGCTGTTTTTT.

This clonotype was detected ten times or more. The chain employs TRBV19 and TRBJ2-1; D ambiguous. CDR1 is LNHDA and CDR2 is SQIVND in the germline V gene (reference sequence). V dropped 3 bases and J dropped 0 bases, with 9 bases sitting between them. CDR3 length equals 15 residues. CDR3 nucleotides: TGTGCCAGTAGTATTCGACATAGCTCCTACAATGAGCAGTTCTTC. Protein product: CASSIRHSSYNEQFF.

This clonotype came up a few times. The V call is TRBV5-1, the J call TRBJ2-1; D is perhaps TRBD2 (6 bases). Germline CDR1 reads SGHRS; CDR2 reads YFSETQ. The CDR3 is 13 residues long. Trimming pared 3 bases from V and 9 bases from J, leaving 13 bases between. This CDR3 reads CASSWRGTAEQFF. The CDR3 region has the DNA TGCGCCAGCAGCTGGCGGGGTACGGCTGAGCAGTTCTTC.

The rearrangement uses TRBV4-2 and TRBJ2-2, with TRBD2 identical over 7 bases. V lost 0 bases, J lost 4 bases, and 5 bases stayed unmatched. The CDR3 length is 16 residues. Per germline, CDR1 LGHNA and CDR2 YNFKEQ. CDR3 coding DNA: TGTGCCAGCAGCCAAGATTACGGGGGGATCACCGGGGAGCTGTTTTTT. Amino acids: CASSQDYGGITGELFF.

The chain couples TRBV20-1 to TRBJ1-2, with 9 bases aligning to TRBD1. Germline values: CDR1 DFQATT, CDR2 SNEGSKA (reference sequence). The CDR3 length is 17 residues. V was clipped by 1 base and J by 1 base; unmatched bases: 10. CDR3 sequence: CSARGAGQGLLNYGYTF. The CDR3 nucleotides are TGCAGTGCTAGAGGTGCGGGACAGGGCCTTCTTAACTATGGCTACACCTTC.

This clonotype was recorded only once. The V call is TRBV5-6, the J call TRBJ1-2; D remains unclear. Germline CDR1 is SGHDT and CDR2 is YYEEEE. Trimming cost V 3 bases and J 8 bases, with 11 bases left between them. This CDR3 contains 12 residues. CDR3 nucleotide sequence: TGTGCCAGCAGCTCAACTTTGGGAGGCTACACCTTC. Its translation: CASSSTLGGYTF.

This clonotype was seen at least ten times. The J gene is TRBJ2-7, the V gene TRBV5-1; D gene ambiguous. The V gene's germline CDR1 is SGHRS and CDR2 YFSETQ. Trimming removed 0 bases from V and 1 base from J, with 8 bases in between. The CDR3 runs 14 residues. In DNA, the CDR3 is TGCGCCAGCAGCTTGGGTTCCGTTTCCTACGAGCAGTACTTC. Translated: CASSLGSVSYEQYF.

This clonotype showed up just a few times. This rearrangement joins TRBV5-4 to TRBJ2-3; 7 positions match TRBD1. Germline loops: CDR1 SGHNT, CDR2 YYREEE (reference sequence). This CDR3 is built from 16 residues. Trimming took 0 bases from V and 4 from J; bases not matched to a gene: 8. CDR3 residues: CASSLAATGSADTQYF. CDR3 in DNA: TGTGCCAGCAGCTTGGCGGCGACAGGGTCAGCAGATACGCAGTATTTT.

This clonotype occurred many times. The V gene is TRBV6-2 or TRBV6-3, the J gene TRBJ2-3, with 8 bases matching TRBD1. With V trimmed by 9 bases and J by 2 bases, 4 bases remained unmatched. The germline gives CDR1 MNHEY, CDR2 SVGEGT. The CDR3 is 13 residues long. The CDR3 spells CASPDRVTDTQYF. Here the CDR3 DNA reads TGTGCCAGTCCGGACAGGGTCACAGATACGCAGTATTTT.

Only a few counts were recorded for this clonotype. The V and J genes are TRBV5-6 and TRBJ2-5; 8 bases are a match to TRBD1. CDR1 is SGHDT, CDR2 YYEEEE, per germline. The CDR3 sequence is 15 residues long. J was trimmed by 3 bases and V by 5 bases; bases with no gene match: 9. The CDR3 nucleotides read TGTGCCAGCAGTTCGAATATGGACAGGGAAGAGACCCAGTACTTC. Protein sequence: CASSSNMDREETQYF.

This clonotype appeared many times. The CDR3 reads CASSVLWEPYNEQFF. As DNA, the CDR3 is TGTGCCAGCAGTGTCTTGTGGGAGCCCTACAATGAGCAGTTCTTC. This chain joins TRBV6-2 or TRBV6-3 and TRBJ2-1; weak D call: TRBD2 (5 bases). Trimming left V 5 bases short and J 2 bases short, with 13 bases between. Germline-derived CDR1 and CDR2 are MNHEY and SVGEGT. The CDR3 is made up of 15 amino acids.

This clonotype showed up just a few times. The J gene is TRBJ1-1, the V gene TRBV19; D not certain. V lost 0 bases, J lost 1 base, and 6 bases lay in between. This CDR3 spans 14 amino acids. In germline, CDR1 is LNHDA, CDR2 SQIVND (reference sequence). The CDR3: CASSIDRWNTEAFF. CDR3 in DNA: TGTGCCAGTAGTATAGACAGGTGGAACACTGAAGCTTTCTTT.

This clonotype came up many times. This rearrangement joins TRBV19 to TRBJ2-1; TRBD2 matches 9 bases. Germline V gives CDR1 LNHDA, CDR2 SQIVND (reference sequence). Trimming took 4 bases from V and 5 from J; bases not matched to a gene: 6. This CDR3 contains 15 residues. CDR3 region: CASSTTSGLDNEQFF. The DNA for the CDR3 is TGTGCCAGTAGTACGACTAGCGGACTTGACAATGAGCAGTTCTTC.

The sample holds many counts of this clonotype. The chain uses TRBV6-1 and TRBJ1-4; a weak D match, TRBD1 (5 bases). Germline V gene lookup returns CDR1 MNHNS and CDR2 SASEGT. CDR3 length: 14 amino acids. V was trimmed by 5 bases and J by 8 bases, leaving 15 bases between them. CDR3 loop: CASSPRGRDEKLFF. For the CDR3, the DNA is TGTGCCAGCAGTCCCCGGGGCAGGGACGAAAAACTGTTTTTT.

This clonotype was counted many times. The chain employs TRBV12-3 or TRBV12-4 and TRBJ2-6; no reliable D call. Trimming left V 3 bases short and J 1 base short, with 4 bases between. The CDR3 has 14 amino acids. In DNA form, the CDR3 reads TGTGCCAGCAGTTTCGTATCTGGGGCCAACGTCCTGACTTTC. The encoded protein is CASSFVSGANVLTF.

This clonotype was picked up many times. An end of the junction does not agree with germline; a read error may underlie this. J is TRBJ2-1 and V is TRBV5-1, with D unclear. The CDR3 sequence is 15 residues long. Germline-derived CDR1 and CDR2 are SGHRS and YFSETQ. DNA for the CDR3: TGTGCCAGCAGCTCCCGTCGGACCCCCTACAATGAGCAGTTCTTC. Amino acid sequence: CASSSRRTPYNEQFF.

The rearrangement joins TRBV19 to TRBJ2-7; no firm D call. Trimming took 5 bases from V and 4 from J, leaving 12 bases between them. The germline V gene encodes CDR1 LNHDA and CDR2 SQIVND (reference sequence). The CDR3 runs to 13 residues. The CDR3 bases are TGTGCCAGTAGTGAAGACCTAAATTACGAGCAGTACTTC. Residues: CASSEDLNYEQYF.

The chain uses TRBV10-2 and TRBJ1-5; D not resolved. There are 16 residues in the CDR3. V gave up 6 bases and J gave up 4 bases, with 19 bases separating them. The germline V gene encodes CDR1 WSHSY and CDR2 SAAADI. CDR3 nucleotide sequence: TGCGCCAGCAGCCTCGCTCCGGGAGCCGGGAATCAGCCCCAGCATTTT. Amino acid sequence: CASSLAPGAGNQPQHF.

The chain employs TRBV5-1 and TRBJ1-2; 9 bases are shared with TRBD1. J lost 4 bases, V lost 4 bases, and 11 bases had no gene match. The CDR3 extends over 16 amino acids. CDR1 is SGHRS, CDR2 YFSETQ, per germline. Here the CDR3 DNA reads TGCGCCAGCAGCCCGACGGACAGGGGCCGTACCTATGGCTACACCTTC. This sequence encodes CASSPTDRGRTYGYTF.

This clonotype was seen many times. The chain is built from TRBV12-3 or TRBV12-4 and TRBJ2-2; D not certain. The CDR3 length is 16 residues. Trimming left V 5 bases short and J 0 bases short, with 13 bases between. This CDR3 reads CASSPLMATNTGELFF. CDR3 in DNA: TGTGCCAGCAGTCCGCTGATGGCTACGAACACCGGGGAGCTGTTTTTT.

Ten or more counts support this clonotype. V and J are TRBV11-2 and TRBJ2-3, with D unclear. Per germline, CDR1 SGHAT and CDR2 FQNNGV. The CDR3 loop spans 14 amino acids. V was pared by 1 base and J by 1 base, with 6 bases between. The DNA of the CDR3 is TGTGCCAGCAGCTTAGGGATGGGCACAGATACGCAGTATTTT. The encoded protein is CASSLGMGTDTQYF.